This T cell receptor beta chain was retrieved from a study of blood T cell repertoires in COVID-19 (dated by TCRdb to 2018 to 2020). Regarding the study in general: Collaborator samples came from the United States, Italy and Spain and covered acute and convalescent phases of COVID-19. A de-identified subject ID, COVID-19 status, age in years and sex were almost always included in the sample metadata. The samples were drawn from the first 160 participants of the ongoing ImmuneRACE study and from 950 to 1,500 subjects provided by 6 global collaborators. Where HLA class I and class II types were available, the types were taken from metadata supplied by the sample provider, not from assay-based typing. The repertoires were released in a freely available public database meant as a resource for research on the immune response to SARS-CoV-2. The dataset comprised deeply sampled blood TCRbeta repertoires from subjects exposed to, actively infected with, or recovered from COVID-19. The prospective study material was composed of cDNA or gDNA derived from T cells, B-cell-depleted T cells, or PBMCs.

About this clone: The target of this receptor is not known. Nothing much larger sits one base from this clone, and base qualities are not available.

The immunoSEQ Assay, a bias-controlled multiplex PCR, was used to amplify TCRbeta CDR3 regions from genomic DNA. The study's processing was this. Nucleated cell counts per sample were estimated from amplification of reference gene primers within the assay. To quantify the absolute abundance of each unique TCRbeta CDR3 rearrangement, sequence reads were collapsed and filtered. Productive Simpson clonality was computed per sample as the square root of Simpson's diversity index over productive rearrangements. Drawn from immuneACCESS, this table holds only the in-frame rearrangements with V and J called that TCRdb kept. Clones are partly lost; checked studies trace under half to an unresolved V gene and leave the rest unexplained. The V and J calls and clone size come from that table; D and trimming were worked out from the DNA. This sample holds 90,000 to 100,000 clones; roughly 84% were observed only once. The ten largest make up around 6.5% of the sample.

There are 13 amino acids in the CDR3, from cysteine to phenylalanine inclusive. Only the CDR3 DNA stays, 39 bases, in frame from base 1. From the germline V gene, CDR1 is SNHLY and CDR2 is FYNNEI. Trimming removed 6 bases from V and 3 bases from J, leaving 11 bases between the germline ends. Each collaborating institution followed its own protocols to collect whole blood in K2EDTA tubes. For TCRbeta analysis, collaborators shipped samples in one of three forms: frozen whole blood, isolated PBMCs, or DNA extracted from either of those sample types. General study outcomes and caveats: Clinical and demographic metadata were provided uncurated, with the amount varying by source and participant.

Sequencing was performed on peripheral blood. In this chain, TRBV2 is recombined with TRBJ1-1, and perhaps TRBD1 as D gene, on 5 matching bases. This TCR was recovered from a man in his fifties or sixties with acute or convalescent COVID-19. At the DNA level, the sequence is TGTGCCAGCAGCCTAGGAGGGGACACTGAAGCTTTCTTT. Its coded protein is CASSLGGDTEAFF.